This passage covers 16 T cell receptor beta chains from one sample sequenced in a study of cytomegalovirus exposure and HLA in healthy donors. TCRdb's table, derived via immunoSEQ multiplex PCR, lists solely in-frame clones and lacks some. The top ten hold about 1.6% of the sample, which has fewer than 250,000 clones, roughly 88% seen once. Material for sequencing was PBMCs. The receptors were gathered from a woman younger than 35 in good health and CMV-seronegative.

This sequence joins TRBV5-1 and TRBJ2-1; 11 nucleotides match TRBD2. With V trimmed by 4 bases and J by 1 base, 13 bases remained unmatched. CDR1 is SGHRS, CDR2 YFSETQ, per germline. This CDR3 has 19 amino acids. The CDR3 loop reads CASSQWASGRNPSYNEQFF. The CDR3 DNA reads as TGCGCCAGCAGCCAATGGGCTAGCGGGAGGAACCCATCCTACAATGAGCAGTTCTTC.

The chain links TRBV27 to TRBJ1-2, with TRBD1 matching 7 bases. The length of the CDR3 is 16 residues. The germline gives CDR1 MNHEY, CDR2 SMNVEV (reference sequence). V lost 0 bases, J lost 5 bases, and 9 bases stayed unmatched. The CDR3 is CASSLSGLGTVYGYTF. The CDR3 DNA sequence: TGTGCCAGCAGTTTATCGGGCCTGGGGACAGTTTATGGCTACACCTTC.

This CDR3 is CASSKRDRPSGNTIYF. CDR3 DNA: TGTGCCAGCAGCAAAAGAGACAGGCCCTCTGGAAACACCATATATTTT. The chain is built from TRBV5-4 and TRBJ1-3; tentative D call: TRBD1 (6 bases). The CDR3 is 16 amino acids. Trimming stripped 4 bases from V and 0 bases from J, with 14 bases between. Per the germline V gene, CDR1 is SGHNT and CDR2 is YYREEE (reference sequence).

V usage is TRBV25-1 and J usage is TRBJ1-1; TRBD1 agrees at 7 bases. The CDR3 is 13 residues long. The trim removed 3 bases at V and 7 bases at J, leaving 5 bases unmatched. Germline CDR1 reads MGHDK; CDR2 reads SYGVNS. CDR3 protein: CASSEPGGVEAFF. CDR3 nucleotide sequence: TGTGCCAGCAGTGAGCCAGGGGGAGTTGAAGCTTTCTTT.

The genes are TRBV30 and TRBJ2-7; 7 bases fit TRBD1. Germline CDR1 and CDR2: GTSNPN and SVGIG (reference sequence). The CDR3 is 15 residues long. V dropped 3 bases and J dropped 0; count of bases not matched to a gene: 8. CDR3 sequence: CAWRNMGQSSYEQYF. In nucleotides, the CDR3 is TGTGCCTGGAGGAATATGGGACAGAGCTCCTACGAGCAGTACTTC.

This sequence joins TRBV6-1 and TRBJ1-5; tentative D call: TRBD1 (5 bases). The germline gives CDR1 MNHNS, CDR2 SASEGT. The CDR3 spans 14 residues. The V end lost 8 bases, the J end lost 0 bases, and 11 bases lay between the germline ends. CDR3 in amino acids: CASGRTSSNQPQHF. CDR3 sequence (DNA): TGTGCCAGCGGTAGGACAAGTAGCAATCAGCCCCAGCATTTT.

V usage is TRBV5-1 and J usage is TRBJ2-7; possibly TRBD1 for D (6 bases). CDR3 length: 18 residues. CDR1 SGHRS and CDR2 YFSETQ come from the germline V gene. Trimming took 0 bases from V and 2 from J, leaving 21 bases between them. The CDR3 loop is CASSLVALGRQGPYEQYF. DNA of the CDR3: TGCGCCAGCAGCTTGGTTGCTTTAGGTCGTCAGGGGCCCTACGAGCAGTACTTC.

This chain links TRBV19 with TRBJ1-2, with D possibly matching TRBD1 (5 bases). In germline, CDR1 is LNHDA, CDR2 SQIVND (reference sequence). V was shortened by 0 bases and J by 6 bases, with 11 bases between the two germline ends. This CDR3 spans 14 amino acids. The CDR3 loop reads CASSIDGGNHGYTF. In nucleotides, the CDR3 is TGTGCCAGTAGTATAGACGGGGGGAATCATGGCTACACCTTC.

The chain combines TRBV5-6 with TRBJ2-1; 11 nucleotides align to TRBD2. The length of the CDR3 is 16 residues. CDR1 is SGHDT, CDR2 YYEEEE, per germline. V gave up 0 bases and J gave up 10 bases; unmatched junction bases: 9. The CDR3 region has the DNA TGTGCCAGCAGCTTGGAGGTAGCGGGGGGGCCGGACGAGCAGTTCTTC. Translated, it gives CASSLEVAGGPDEQFF.

The table lists this clone with a count of one. V gene TRBV4-1 combines with J gene TRBJ2-2, with 11 nucleotides matching TRBD1. The CDR3 totals 14 residues. Germline V lookup: CDR1 MGHRA, CDR2 YSYEKL. Germline trimming cut 3 bases from V and 8 bases from J; bases unmatched to any gene: 2. The CDR3 is CASSQDRGRGELFF. CDR3 DNA sequence: TGCGCCAGCAGCCAGGACAGGGGGCGAGGGGAGCTGTTTTTT.

This clone was detected only once. The rearrangement uses TRBV7-8 and TRBJ2-5; 7 bases map to TRBD2. Germline trimming cut 2 bases from V and 7 bases from J; bases unmatched to any gene: 10. The CDR3 has 15 amino acids. Germline CDR1 is SGHVS and CDR2 is FQNEAQ. The CDR3 reads CASSLRIGGSGTQYF. In DNA form, the CDR3 reads TGTGCCAGCAGCTTAAGGATCGGGGGGTCGGGGACCCAGTACTTC.

The J gene is TRBJ2-7, the V gene TRBV30, with 11 bases aligning to TRBD1. This CDR3 has 16 residues. Germline V gene sequence: CDR1 GTSNPN, CDR2 SVGIG (reference sequence). Unmatched junction bases numbered 15, after V lost 4 bases and J lost 7 bases. Here the CDR3 reads CAWTFGDRGRLQEQYF. In DNA form, the CDR3 reads TGTGCCTGGACCTTTGGGGACAGGGGGAGATTACAAGAGCAGTACTTC.

J is TRBJ2-7 and V is TRBV4-1; tentatively, D is TRBD2 (6 bases). Deletions cut 0 bases from V and 2 bases from J, with 14 bases between. The CDR3 is made up of 16 amino acids. Germline assignment: CDR1 MGHRA and CDR2 YSYEKL. In DNA form, the CDR3 reads TGCGCCAGCAGCCAAGATCCCGCAGGAGGGACCTACGAGCAGTACTTC. This gives the protein CASSQDPAGGTYEQYF.

The rearrangement links TRBV11-3 to TRBJ2-3; 7 bases align to TRBD1. Per germline, CDR1 SGHNT and CDR2 YENEEA. The CDR3 sequence is 15 residues long. Trimming took 5 bases from V and 5 from J; bases not matched to a gene: 10. The CDR3 spells CASSPEGTEGDTQYF. In DNA form, the CDR3 reads TGTGCCAGCAGCCCCGAAGGGACAGAGGGAGATACGCAGTATTTT.

The V gene is TRBV11-1, the J gene TRBJ2-2; 7 bases fit TRBD2. Trimming at V came to 5 bases and at J to 6 bases, leaving 9 bases not matched to a gene. The CDR3 length is 15 residues. Germline V gives CDR1 SGHAT, CDR2 FQDESV (reference sequence). In nucleotides, the CDR3 is TGTGCCAGCAGCCCTCGAGGACTAGTGGCCGGGGAGCTGTTTTTT. It is translated as CASSPRGLVAGELFF.

This clone showed up just once. The V call is TRBV27, the J call TRBJ2-7, with D perhaps matching TRBD1 (5 bases). Germline assignment: CDR1 MNHEY and CDR2 SMNVEV (reference sequence). This CDR3 contains 15 residues. The germline V and J ends were trimmed by 6 bases and 12 bases, with 27 bases remaining between them. CDR3 loop: CASREIRAASPGAYF. The DNA of the CDR3 is TGTGCCAGCAGAGAGATACGAGCAGCCTCCCCTGGGGCGTACTTC.